A selection of T cell receptor beta chains follows, all from one sample in a study of technical replicates of blood from several donors. Profiling relied on immunoSEQ multiplex PCR, and the TCRdb table lists in-frame clones only, not all of them. The data show around 53,000 clones, 80% to 95% seen once. The specimen sequenced was PBMCs. Source of these receptors: a human donor in good health. Some clones in this sample may be carry-over from other donors' samples. The conserved cysteine and the conserved F or W are not part of the CDR3 here. Clone size is not always given. Where it is, it says once, few, many or a class for expanded clones.

clone size	J gene	V gene	CDR3 protein
-	TRBJ2-5	TRBV5-1	ASSSGTGTSETQY
-	TRBJ2-7	TRBV25-1	ASSDSLDRTYEQY
-	TRBJ2-5	TRBV6-6	ASSYSQGAETQY
-	TRBJ2-5	TRBV6-6	ASSPGTRETQY
-	TRBJ2-1	TRBV29-1	SVSRLYNEQF
-	TRBJ2-1	TRBV29-1	SVENPTGNRNEQF
few	TRBJ1-4	TRBV5-1	ASSSTTTNEKLF
-	TRBJ2-7	TRBV13	ASSVLQGATAYEQY
-	TRBJ1-1	TRBV5-1	ASSLAVGGAGTEAF
-	TRBJ2-1	TRBV4-2	ASSQDHSQGATDEQF
-	TRBJ2-3	TRBV5-6	ASSQTSTDTQY
-	TRBJ1-6	TRBV4-2	ASSPRQGNSPLH
-	TRBJ2-7	TRBV5-1	ASNRDTSSYEQY
-	TRBJ1-2	TRBV5-6	ASSLAGTNQYYGYT
-	TRBJ1-1	TRBV19	ASSLRTGARNTEAF
-	TRBJ1-2	TRBV29-1	SVTGGAGYT
-	TRBJ1-6	TRBV5-6	ASSFYDRGSYNSPLH
-	TRBJ1-3	TRBV12-5	ASGLMIGAGNTIY
-	TRBJ1-5	TRBV12-5	ASGTTGGWNQPQH
-	TRBJ1-2	TRBV6-1	ASSQIDTNYGYT
-	TRBJ1-6	TRBV7-2	ASSLALTRQGRDSPLH
-	TRBJ1-5	TRBV6-6	ASGPPDQPQH
-	TRBJ2-7	TRBV6-5	ASSYFTGTSQPEQY
-	TRBJ2-7	TRBV2	ASSETGTGSADEQY
-	TRBJ2-5	TRBV5-1	ASSLAASPEETQY
few	TRBJ1-5	TRBV7-9	ASSPMGSVNQPQH
-	TRBJ2-3	TRBV5-4	ASSLTSGTSRTDTQY
-	TRBJ2-7	TRBV6-6	ASSDTTLAVSYEQY
-	TRBJ1-5	TRBV7-9	ASSPGNQPQH
-	TRBJ2-2	TRBV14	ASSQGLIAENTGELF
-	TRBJ2-3	TRBV6-1	ASSDALRTQY
once	TRBJ2-2	TRBV10-3	AINPQAGGRTGELF
-	TRBJ1-5	TRBV4-3	ASSQGTGEQPQH
-	TRBJ1-1	TRBV7-3	ASSYRGTEAF
-	TRBJ1-2	TRBV2	ASSRTGSLYGYT
once	TRBJ2-1	TRBV7-8	ASSRDRANEQF
-	TRBJ2-7	TRBV6-1	ASRGDLGHEQY